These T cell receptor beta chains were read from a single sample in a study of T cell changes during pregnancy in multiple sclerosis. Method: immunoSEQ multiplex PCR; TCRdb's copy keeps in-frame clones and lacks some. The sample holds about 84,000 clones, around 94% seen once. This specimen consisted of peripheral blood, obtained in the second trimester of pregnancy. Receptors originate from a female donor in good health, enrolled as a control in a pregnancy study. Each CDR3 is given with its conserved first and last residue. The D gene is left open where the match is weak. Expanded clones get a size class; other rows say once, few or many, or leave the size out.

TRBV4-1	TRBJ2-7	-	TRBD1	CASSQETGGASYEQYF	TGCGCCAGCAGCCAAGAGACAGGGGGCGCATCCTACGAGCAGTACTTC
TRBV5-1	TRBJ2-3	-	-	CASSFIRGTDTQYF	TGCGCCAGCAGCTTTATTCGGGGCACAGATACGCAGTATTTT
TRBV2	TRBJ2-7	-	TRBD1	CASSEEEGASEQYF	TGTGCCAGCAGTGAAGAAGAGGGGGCGTCCGAGCAGTACTTC
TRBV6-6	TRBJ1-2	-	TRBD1	CASSRGDYGYTF	TGTGCCAGCAGCAGGGGGGACTATGGCTACACCTTC
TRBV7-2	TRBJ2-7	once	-	CASSPTQGPSSYEQYF	TGTGCCAGCAGCCCGACACAGGGCCCCAGCTCCTACGAGCAGTACTTC
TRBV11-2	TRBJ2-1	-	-	CASTHGGNEQFF	TGTGCCAGCACCCATGGAGGCAATGAGCAGTTCTTC
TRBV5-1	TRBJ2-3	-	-	CASSRGTADTQYF	TGCGCCAGCAGCAGGGGGACCGCAGATACGCAGTATTTT
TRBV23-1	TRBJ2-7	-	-	CASRLTGGSRSGEQYF	TGCGCCAGCAGGCTAACAGGCGGTTCTCGTTCGGGCGAGCAGTACTTC
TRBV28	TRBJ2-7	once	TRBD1	CASERPGTGSSEQYF	TGTGCCAGCGAACGCCCCGGGACAGGGTCGTCCGAGCAGTACTTC
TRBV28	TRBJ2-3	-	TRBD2	CASSLVGTSIDTQYF	TGTGCCAGCAGTTTAGTCGGGACTAGCATAGATACGCAGTATTTT
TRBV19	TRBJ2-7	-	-	CASSSDSYEQYF	TGTGCCAGTAGCTCCGACAGCTACGAGCAGTACTTC
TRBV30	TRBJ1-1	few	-	CAWQNQENTEAFF	TGTGCCTGGCAAAATCAGGAGAACACTGAAGCTTTCTTT
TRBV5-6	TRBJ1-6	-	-	CASSLVGGARDNSPLHF	TGTGCCAGCAGCTTGGTGGGGGGGGCTCGCGATAATTCACCCCTCCACTTT
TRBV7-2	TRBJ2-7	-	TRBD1	CASSLQTGISYEQYF	TGTGCCAGCAGCTTACAGACAGGGATCTCCTACGAGCAGTACTTC
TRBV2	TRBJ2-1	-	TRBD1	CASSRETGNEQFF	TGTGCCAGCAGTAGAGAGACAGGGAATGAGCAGTTCTTC
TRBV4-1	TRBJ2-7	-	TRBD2	CASSQDLAGHYEQYF	TGCGCCAGCAGCCAAGATCTAGCGGGCCACTACGAGCAGTACTTC
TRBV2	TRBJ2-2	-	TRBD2	CASRDGGANTGELFF	TGTGCCAGCAGGGACGGGGGGGCGAACACCGGGGAGCTGTTTTTT
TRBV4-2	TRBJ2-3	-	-	CASSPTAGVDTQYF	TGTGCCAGCAGCCCGACGGCGGGTGTGGATACGCAGTATTTT
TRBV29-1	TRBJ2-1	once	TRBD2	CSVTIGTSGTTTGQFF	TGCAGCGTTACCATTGGGACTAGCGGGACCACCACCGGGCAGTTCTTC
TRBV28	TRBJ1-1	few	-	CASSTGLNTEAFF	TGTGCCAGCAGCACAGGGTTGAACACTGAAGCTTTCTTT
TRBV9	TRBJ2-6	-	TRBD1	CASSVERVVTGASGANVLTF	TGTGCCAGCAGCGTAGAAAGGGTCGTAACAGGGGCCTCTGGGGCCAACGTCCTGACTTTC
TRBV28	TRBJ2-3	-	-	CASSLELAGSTDTQYF	TGTGCCAGCAGTTTAGAGTTGGCGGGAAGCACAGATACGCAGTATTTT
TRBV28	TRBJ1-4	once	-	CASSLLPQGINEKLFF	TGTGCCAGCAGTTTACTTCCACAGGGTATTAATGAAAAACTGTTTTTT
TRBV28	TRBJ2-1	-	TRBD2	CASSPPIAGGGDSEQFF	TGTGCCAGCAGTCCTCCAATAGCGGGAGGGGGGGACAGTGAGCAGTTCTTC